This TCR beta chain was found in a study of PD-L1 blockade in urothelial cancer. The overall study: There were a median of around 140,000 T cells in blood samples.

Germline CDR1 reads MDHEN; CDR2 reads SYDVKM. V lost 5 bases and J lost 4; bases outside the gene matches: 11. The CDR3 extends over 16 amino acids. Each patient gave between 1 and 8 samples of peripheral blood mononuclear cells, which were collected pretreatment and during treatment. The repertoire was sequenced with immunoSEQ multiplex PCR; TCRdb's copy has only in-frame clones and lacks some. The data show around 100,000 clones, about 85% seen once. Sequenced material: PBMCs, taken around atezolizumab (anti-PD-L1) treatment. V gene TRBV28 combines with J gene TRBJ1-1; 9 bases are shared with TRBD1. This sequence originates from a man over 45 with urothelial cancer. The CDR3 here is CASSAGQGKRFTEAFF. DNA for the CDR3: TGTGCCAGCAGTGCGGGACAGGGTAAAAGGTTCACTGAAGCTTTCTTT. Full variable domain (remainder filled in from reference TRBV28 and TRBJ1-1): DVKVTQSSRYLVKRTGEKVFLECVQDMDHENMFWYRQDPGLGLRLIYFSYDVKMKEKGDIPEGYSVSREKKERFSLILESASTNQTSMYLCASSAGQGKRFTEAFFGQGTRLTVV.